These 3 T cell receptor beta chains were all obtained from the same sample, sequenced in a study of blood T cells in healthy people across ages (dated by TCRdb to the mid-2010s). Preparation of the library involved 5' RACE. The data were produced on an Illumina HiSeq 2500. A second about 7 to 11 cycle PCR used a sample-barcoded 5' primer and a J-beta primer mix. TCRdb trimmed the raw reads at Q25, called clones with MiXCR and kept productive beta chains. Each CDR3 protein appears once, grouped with its most common genes and DNA. This sample is represented by roughly 680,000 distinct CDR3 sequences; under 25% of them were singletons. Around 3.4% of the sample belongs to the ten largest clones. Sequencing used blood. The origin of the receptors is a man between 65 and 80 years old in good health.

The chain couples TRBV4-3 to TRBJ1-2; D unresolved. The CDR3 is 14 residues long. V dropped 0 bases and J dropped 4 bases, with 9 bases sitting between them. CDR1 and CDR2 (germline): LGHNA, YSLEER. In DNA, the CDR3 is TGCGCCAGCAGCCAAGATATTATGACCTATGGCTACACCTTC. Amino acid sequence: CASSQDIMTYGYTF.

This clonotype was observed a few times. The chain links TRBV5-1 to TRBJ1-1; no reliable D call. The CDR3 has 13 amino acids. Trimming removed 6 bases at V and 0 bases at J, with 9 bases between. Germline loops: CDR1 SGHRS, CDR2 YFSETQ. In DNA, the CDR3 is TGCGCCAGCACCGACAACATGAACACTGAAGCTTTCTTT. This translates into CASTDNMNTEAFF.

This clonotype was seen only a few times. This chain links TRBV6-1 with TRBJ2-7; D might be TRBD2 (5 bases). The V and J ends lost 6 bases and 3 bases respectively, with 15 bases between them. In germline, CDR1 is MNHNS, CDR2 SASEGT. The CDR3 sequence is 14 residues long. The CDR3 sequence: CASRRVGGHYEQYF. The CDR3 DNA sequence: TGTGCCAGCAGGCGGGTTGGAGGTCACTACGAGCAGTACTTC.